The 12 T cell receptor beta chains below all came from one sample that was sequenced in a study of neurological immune-mediated disorders. TCRdb analysed the 5' RACE reads with MiXCR anew, one entry per CDR3 protein. The table lists roughly 100,000 distinct CDR3 sequences, around 3.3% of them singletons. The sequenced sample consisted of PBMCs. All receptors come from a woman younger than 30 with multiple sclerosis.

This clonotype has a count of ten or more. The chain links TRBV28 to TRBJ1-5; D possibly corresponds to TRBD1 (6 bases). The CDR3 consists of 17 residues. V gave up 5 bases and J gave up 1 base, with 18 bases separating them. Germline V gives CDR1 MDHEN, CDR2 SYDVKM. CDR3 amino acids: CASSRRGWGASNQPQHF. CDR3 in DNA: TGTGCCAGCAGTCGCAGGGGATGGGGAGCAAGCAATCAGCCCCAGCATTTT.

This clonotype occurred many times. This chain joins TRBV7-9 and TRBJ2-3; D is unresolved. Between the trimmed V and J ends, which lost 2 bases and 5 bases, there was a span of 11 bases. The CDR3 covers 14 residues. Germline CDR1 is SEHNR and CDR2 is FQNEAQ (reference sequence). The CDR3 nucleotides read TGTGCCAGCAGCTTACTCAGGTTTAAAGATACGCAGTATTTT. Translating gives CASSLLRFKDTQYF. Based on the CDR3 plus reference TRBV7-9 and TRBJ2-3, the full variable domain is DTGVSQNPRHKITKRGQNVTFRCDPISEHNRLYWYRQTLGQGPEFLTYFQNEAQLEKSRLLSDRFSAERPKGSFSTLEIQRTEQGDSAMYLCASSLLRFKDTQYFGPGTRLTVL.

The table lists this clonotype with many counts. Here the CDR3 reads CASSAGSLTGELFF. In DNA form, the CDR3 reads TGCGCCAGCAGTGCTGGATCACTCACCGGGGAGCTGTTTTTT. The rearrangement uses TRBV10-1 and TRBJ2-2, with D hard to call. V was pared by 4 bases and J by 4 bases, with 10 bases between. Germline CDR1 WNHNN, CDR2 SYGVQD (reference sequence). The CDR3 is 14 amino acids.

This clonotype was seen ten or more times. The rearrangement joins TRBV5-1 to TRBJ2-1, with 9 nucleotides matching TRBD2. Germline CDR1 SGHRS, CDR2 YFSETQ. V shed 3 bases, J shed 8 bases, and the junction held 12 bases outside the gene matches. The CDR3 loop spans 16 amino acids. The CDR3 sequence is CASSWGISGGFDEQFF. The DNA of the CDR3 is TGCGCCAGCAGCTGGGGGATTAGCGGGGGATTCGATGAGCAGTTCTTC.

Ten or more counts support this clonotype. The chain uses TRBV7-8 and TRBJ2-5; D gene ambiguous. CDR3 size: 13 residues. Trimming cost V 1 base and J 2 bases, with 5 bases left between them. Germline V CDR1 and CDR2: SGHVS, FQNEAQ. The CDR3: CASSLGAQETQYF. CDR3 in DNA: TGTGCCAGCAGCTTAGGGGCACAAGAGACCCAGTACTTC.

Comment on this clonotype: The CDR3 end shows no conserved phenylalanine or tryptophan, and so a read error is likely. The DNA is left out, because the CDR3 cannot be placed on it with certainty; the CDR3 is given as TCRdb lists it. The gene calls are TRBV10-3 and TRBJ2-4; the table assigns TRBD1, which was not confirmed against the DNA. Germline assignment: CDR1 ENHRY and CDR2 SYGVKD. The CDR3 extends over 12 residues, inclusive of both ends. The CDR3 protein is CAISGTDGGLYL.

At least ten counts were recorded for this clonotype. V and J are TRBV3-1 and TRBJ1-1; no reliable D call. Germline-derived CDR1 and CDR2 are LGHDT and YNNKEL (reference sequence). The CDR3 totals 15 residues. V lost 4 bases to trimming and J lost 2 bases, with 14 bases between them. The CDR3 DNA reads TGTGCCAGCAGCCCGAGTAAAACCCTAAACACTGAAGCTTTCTTT. Translated: CASSPSKTLNTEAFF.

This clonotype was detected ten times or more. This chain links TRBV5-1 with TRBJ2-4; the match to TRBD2 covers 7 bases. CDR1 and CDR2 from the germline V gene are SGHRS and YFSETQ. The CDR3 is 19 amino acids. The trim removed 4 bases at V and 0 bases at J, leaving 16 bases unmatched. In nucleotides, the CDR3 is TGCGCCAGCAGCGAGCTTGGACTAGTTCACCTTTTAGCCAAAAACATTCAGTACTTC. Translated, it gives CASSELGLVHLLAKNIQYF. Looking up the rest from reference TRBV5-1 and TRBJ2-4 gives the full variable domain: KAGVTQTPRYLIKTRGQQVTLSCSPISGHRSVSWYQQTPGQGLQFLFEYFSETQRNKGNFPGRFSGRQFSNSRSEMNVSTLELGDSALYLCASSELGLVHLLAKNIQYFGAGTRLSVL.

This clonotype was recorded at least ten times. The chain carries TRBV7-2 and TRBJ2-1; TRBD2 matches 13 bases. This CDR3 spans 19 amino acids. Germline values: CDR1 SGHTA, CDR2 FQGNSA. Trimming at V came to 2 bases and at J to 0 bases, leaving 7 bases not matched to a gene. CDR3 protein: CASSLLGLAGVFSYNEQFF. The CDR3 DNA reads TGTGCCAGCAGCTTATTAGGACTAGCGGGAGTCTTCTCCTACAATGAGCAGTTCTTC.

This clonotype was observed at least ten times. The genes are TRBV20-1 and TRBJ2-2; TRBD2 aligns across 8 bases. Germline V CDR1 and CDR2: DFQATT, SNEGSKA (reference sequence). V shed 0 bases and J 7 bases; nucleotides not matched to a gene: 13. CDR3 length equals 17 residues. The CDR3 DNA is TGCAGTGCTAGAGAGGCTAGCGGACTAGCCTTGGTCGGGGAGCTGTTTTTT. This gives the protein CSAREASGLALVGELFF.

This clonotype has a count of ten or more. This chain links TRBV6-2 or TRBV6-3 with TRBJ1-5; 9 bases agree with TRBD1. This CDR3 comprises 14 residues. V was clipped by 4 bases and J by 6 bases; unmatched bases: 4. Germline V lookup: CDR1 MNHEY, CDR2 SVGEGT. The CDR3 loop is CASSFRQGGQPQHF. In DNA, the CDR3 is TGTGCCAGCAGTTTTCGACAGGGGGGTCAGCCCCAGCATTTT.

This clonotype came up many times. The genes are TRBV5-1 and TRBJ1-1; the D is unclear. Germline V gives CDR1 SGHRS, CDR2 YFSETQ. This CDR3 is built from 15 residues. The V and J ends lost 0 bases and 0 bases respectively, with 9 bases between them. As DNA, the CDR3 is TGCGCCAGCAGCTTGGTGCGGGCTTTGAACACTGAAGCTTTCTTT. Translation: CASSLVRALNTEAFF. The full variable domain, with the rest looked up from reference TRBV5-1 and TRBJ1-1, is KAGVTQTPRYLIKTRGQQVTLSCSPISGHRSVSWYQQTPGQGLQFLFEYFSETQRNKGNFPGRFSGRQFSNSRSEMNVSTLELGDSALYLCASSLVRALNTEAFFGQGTRLTVV.